This is a list of T cell receptor beta chains from one sample in a study of shared clonotypes between healthy human individuals. Data came from immunoSEQ multiplex PCR; TCRdb stores just in-frame clones and leaves some out. The data show over 850,000 clones, about 80% seen once. The specimen was memory CD4+ T cells from PBMCs. The receptors here all came from a man aged 18-30 years in good health. Some clones in this sample may be carry-over from other donors' samples. Both conserved end residues are part of each CDR3. D genes are given only for firm matches. Clone size is stated in some rows and not others, as once, few, many or a class when expanded.

V,size,D,J,CDR3,DNA
TRBV6-5,.,.,TRBJ2-7,CASSSGLIGYEQYF,TGTGCCAGCAGTTCCGGACTGATTGGGTACGAGCAGTACTTC
TRBV18,.,.,TRBJ1-4,CASSPRVANEKLFF,TGTGCCAGCTCACCACGGGTGGCGAATGAAAAACTGTTTTTT
TRBV5-1,.,TRBD1,TRBJ2-3,CASSRVTGTGYTDTQYF,TGCGCCAGCAGCCGGGTCACCGGGACAGGGTACACAGATACGCAGTATTTT
TRBV1,.,.,TRBJ1-5,CTSSTRTAHQPQHF,TGCACCAGCAGCACTCGGACAGCCCATCAGCCCCAGCATTTT
TRBV19,.,TRBD1,TRBJ2-7,CASSLIFSTGQGVFYEQYF,TGTGCCAGTAGTCTCATATTCTCCACCGGGCAGGGGGTATTCTACGAGCAGTACTTC
TRBV19,.,.,TRBJ2-7,CASSSLQNSYEQYF,TGTGCCAGTAGTTCGCTACAGAATTCCTACGAGCAGTACTTC
TRBV10-3,many,TRBD1,TRBJ2-7,CAIRTGATYEQYF,TGTGCCATCAGGACAGGGGCCACCTACGAGCAGTACTTC
TRBV30,.,TRBD1,TRBJ1-2,CAWIFGRGRGDGYTF,TGTGCCTGGATATTTGGGAGGGGGCGCGGTGATGGCTACACCTTC
TRBV12-5,.,.,TRBJ2-7,CASGLGRGEQYF,TGTGCTAGTGGTTTGGGGAGGGGCGAGCAGTACTTC
TRBV6-5,once,TRBD1,TRBJ1-2,CASRRQGLHYGYTF,TGTGCCAGCAGAAGACAGGGACTTCACTATGGCTACACCTTC
TRBV4-3,.,.,TRBJ2-7,CASSRVAGAAYEQYF,TGCGCCAGCAGCCGTGTGGCAGGGGCCGCCTACGAGCAGTACTTC
TRBV29-1,.,.,TRBJ2-7,CSGGIGYEQYF,TGCAGCGGGGGGATTGGCTACGAGCAGTACTTC
TRBV6-1,.,.,TRBJ1-3,CASSESARVRAGNTIYF,TGTGCCAGCAGTGAATCCGCCCGTGTGCGGGCGGGAAACACCATATATTTT
TRBV27,.,.,TRBJ2-7,CASSLLGDASYEQYF,TGTGCCAGCAGTTTATTAGGGGACGCTTCCTACGAGCAGTACTTC
TRBV7-3,.,.,TRBJ1-1,CASSLSGGATEAFF,TGTGCCAGCAGCTTAAGTGGGGGGGCCACTGAAGCTTTCTTT
TRBV27,.,TRBD2,TRBJ2-1,CASSFLAGGGNEQFF,TGTGCCAGCAGTTTTCTAGCGGGAGGGGGTAATGAGCAGTTCTTC
TRBV5-1,.,.,TRBJ2-7,CASSLFRGSYEQYF,TGCGCCAGCAGCTTGTTCCGCGGATCGTACGAGCAGTACTTC
TRBV11-2,.,TRBD1,TRBJ1-1,CASSLGDRGVSTEAFF,TGTGCCAGCAGCTTAGGGGACAGGGGGGTCAGCACTGAAGCTTTCTTT
TRBV13,.,.,TRBJ2-7,CASSILGRGRDEQYF,TGTGCCAGCAGTATCTTGGGCAGGGGTCGGGACGAGCAGTACTTC
TRBV27,.,.,TRBJ1-2,CASTSFLGKTDGYTF,TGTGCCAGCACCTCTTTTCTCGGGAAGACGGATGGCTACACCTTC
TRBV28,.,.,TRBJ2-7,CASNVLAGSYEQYF,TGTGCCAGCAACGTGCTAGCAGGCTCCTACGAGCAGTACTTC
TRBV19,.,.,TRBJ1-5,CASSMGGRQPQHF,TGTGCCAGTAGTATGGGGGGTCGGCAGCCCCAGCATTTT
TRBV7-2,few,.,TRBJ1-5,CASSASLNLAQPQHF,TGTGCCAGCAGCGCGAGCTTGAATCTCGCACAGCCCCAGCATTTT
TRBV28,few,.,TRBJ1-4,CASSVGRDTEKLFF,TGTGCCAGCAGTGTGGGCCGGGACACAGAAAAACTGTTTTTT
TRBV28,few,.,TRBJ2-7,CASSLGWDAVTHEQYF,TGTGCCAGCAGTTTAGGCTGGGACGCAGTCACGCACGAGCAGTACTTC
TRBV7-6,.,.,TRBJ2-1,CASTPGLGYNEQFF,TGTGCCAGCACCCCCGGGCTAGGCTACAATGAGCAGTTCTTC
TRBV27,.,.,TRBJ2-7,CASRARVESYEQYF,TGTGCCTCCCGGGCCAGGGTAGAGTCCTACGAGCAGTACTTC
TRBV7-2,.,.,TRBJ1-1,CASSLRQGVPEAFF,TGTGCCAGCAGCTTACGTCAGGGAGTTCCTGAAGCTTTCTTT
TRBV19,.,.,TRBJ2-1,CASRRPGTSNNEQFF,TGTGCCAGTAGACGACCCGGCACATCGAACAATGAGCAGTTCTTC
TRBV2,.,TRBD1,TRBJ1-4,CASIRTGTGHEKLFF,TGTGCCAGCATCCGGACCGGGACAGGCCATGAAAAACTGTTTTTT
TRBV6-1,.,.,TRBJ2-7,CDQGAPLQQYF,TGTGACCAGGGTGCCCCCCTCCAGCAGTACTTC
TRBV5-1,.,.,TRBJ1-1,CASSLQADTEAFF,TGCGCCAGCTCCCTTCAGGCGGACACTGAAGCTTTCTTT
TRBV4-1,.,TRBD1,TRBJ1-1,CASSQPGQGNTEAFF,TGCGCCAGCAGCCAGCCTGGACAGGGGAACACTGAAGCTTTCTTT
TRBV28,.,TRBD1,TRBJ1-5,CASSPGQGDQPQHF,TGTGCCAGCAGTCCTGGACAGGGGGATCAGCCCCAGCATTTT
TRBV28,few,TRBD2,TRBJ2-7,CASSLWDLGTSGKSSYEQYF,TGTGCCAGCAGTTTATGGGACCTTGGGACTAGCGGGAAAAGCTCCTACGAGCAGTACTTC
TRBV7-8,.,.,TRBJ2-7,CASSLRSFSYEQYF,TGTGCCAGCAGCTTAAGGTCCTTCTCCTACGAGCAGTACTTC
TRBV30,.,.,TRBJ1-2,CARGVGGSFFGYTF,TGTGCCCGTGGAGTGGGGGGATCCTTTTTTGGCTACACCTTC
TRBV5-1,once,TRBD2,TRBJ2-5,CASSPGLAGSETQYF,TGCGCCAGCAGCCCGGGACTAGCGGGATCAGAGACCCAGTACTTC
TRBV30,.,.,TRBJ2-3,CAEGWGADTQYF,TGTGCCGAGGGATGGGGGGCAGATACGCAGTATTTT
TRBV14,.,.,TRBJ2-5,CASSFRGGETQYF,TGTGCCAGCAGCTTCCGAGGGGGGGAGACCCAGTACTTC
TRBV6-1,.,TRBD2,TRBJ2-7,CASTTRAGGAYEQYF,TGTGCCAGCACCACCCGTGCCGGGGGGGCCTACGAGCAGTACTTC
TRBV5-4,.,.,TRBJ2-7,CASSPPSEVEQYF,TGTGCCAGCAGCCCGCCGTCGGAGGTCGAGCAGTACTTC
TRBV7-2,.,.,TRBJ1-2,CASSHPRTVYGYTF,TGTGCCAGCAGCCACCCCCGGACAGTCTATGGCTACACCTTC
TRBV28,once,.,TRBJ2-1,CASSNRGGVYNEQFF,TGTGCCAGCAGTAATAGAGGGGGAGTCTACAATGAGCAGTTCTTC
TRBV6-6,.,.,TRBJ1-5,CASSPQITSNQPQHF,TGTGCCAGCAGTCCGCAAATAACTAGCAATCAGCCCCAGCATTTT
TRBV6-6,.,TRBD1,TRBJ2-4,CASSSLGQGINIQYF,TGTGCCAGCAGTTCCCTGGGACAGGGAATAAACATTCAGTACTTC
TRBV5-1,.,.,TRBJ2-7,CASSKDTYPYEQYF,TGCGCCAGCAGCAAGGACACATATCCCTACGAGCAGTACTTC
TRBV28,.,.,TRBJ1-5,CASSWVKGQPQHF,TGTGCCAGCAGTTGGGTGAAGGGGCAGCCCCAGCATTTT
TRBV7-9,.,TRBD2,TRBJ2-1,CASSPPPRLAGRHNEQFF,TGTGCCAGCAGCCCTCCCCCCAGGCTAGCGGGAAGGCATAATGAGCAGTTCTTC
TRBV7-4,.,.,TRBJ1-1,CASSLDGGIYEAFF,TGTGCCAGCAGCTTAGATGGGGGAATCTATGAAGCTTTCTTT
TRBV7-3,.,TRBD2,TRBJ2-5,CASSQRAGAETQYF,TGTGCCAGCAGCCAGAGAGCGGGAGCGGAGACCCAGTACTTC
TRBV7-2,.,.,TRBJ2-2,CASTIQGGANTGELFF,TGTGCCAGCACCATTCAGGGCGGAGCGAACACCGGGGAGCTGTTTTTT
TRBV4-1,.,.,TRBJ1-2,CASSSRSGAVNGYTF,TGCGCCAGCAGCTCCAGGTCGGGGGCGGTCAATGGCTACACCTTC
TRBV4-3,once,.,TRBJ1-3,CASSQDASSGNTIYF,TGCGCCAGCAGCCAAGATGCGAGCTCTGGAAACACCATATATTTT
TRBV27,.,.,TRBJ1-4,CASMEVTNEKLFF,TGTGCCAGCATGGAGGTTACTAATGAAAAACTGTTTTTT
TRBV7-8,few,TRBD1,TRBJ1-1,CASSLGGQTGAFF,TGTGCCAGCAGCTTAGGGGGACAGACCGGAGCTTTCTTT
TRBV6-1,.,TRBD1,TRBJ2-4,CASSEPGQGSGFF,TGTGCCAGCAGTGAACCGGGACAGGGGTCCGGTTTCTTC